Below, 17 T cell receptor beta chains from the same sample are listed, as sequenced in a study of T cells in Graves' hyperthyroidism and ophthalmopathy. RNA transcripts served as the template for amplifying TCR beta CDR3 regions. The HTBI primer set was used in a first-round RT-PCR of the TCR CDR3. TCRdb independently ran MiXCR on the multiplex PCR reads; one entry per CDR3 protein. The table records 450,000 to 550,000 distinct CDR3 sequences, roughly a quarter of them present only once. What was sequenced was blood. These TCRs come from a woman in her 30s with Graves' ophthalmopathy.

The chain combines TRBV5-4 with TRBJ1-5; D not certain. The germline V gene has CDR1 SGHNT and CDR2 YYREEE (reference sequence). CDR3 length equals 13 residues. Trimming took off 0 bases at V and 7 bases at J, with 8 bases between the two ends. In DNA form, the CDR3 reads TGTGCCAGCAGCTTGGGTGTACAGCAGCCCCAGCATTTT. Its protein product is CASSLGVQQPQHF.

The sample holds many counts of this clonotype. The chain employs TRBV7-3 and TRBJ1-2, with 7 nucleotides matching TRBD1. The V segment lost 5 bases and the J segment 9 bases; nucleotides outside the gene matches: 6. Germline loops: CDR1 SGHTA, CDR2 FQGTGA. The CDR3 is 12 amino acids. The CDR3 sequence is CASSDYRGSYTF. CDR3 sequence (DNA): TGTGCCAGCAGCGATTACAGGGGAAGCTACACCTTC.

This clonotype was recorded at least ten times. The rearrangement links TRBV13 to TRBJ1-3, with D possibly TRBD1 on 5 matching bases. The CDR3 loop spans 15 amino acids. Germline loops: CDR1 PRHDT, CDR2 FYEKMQ (reference sequence). The V gene lost 5 bases and the J gene lost 2 bases, with 13 bases spanning the gap. The CDR3 DNA follows: TGTGCCAGCAGCCCCGCACCGGGGGCTGGAAACACCATATATTTT. Its translation: CASSPAPGAGNTIYF.

This clonotype was observed many times. The V and J genes are TRBV30 and TRBJ1-1; tentatively, D is TRBD1 (6 bases). Germline-derived CDR1 and CDR2 are GTSNPN and SVGIG (reference sequence). V was trimmed by 2 bases and J by 4 bases, leaving 8 bases between them. This CDR3 is 12 amino acids long. The CDR3 DNA is TGTGCCTGGAGTCCAGGGGTCACTGAAGCTTTCTTT. This codes for CAWSPGVTEAFF.

The CDR3 sequence is CASSAGGGGYGYTF. The CDR3 nucleotides are TGTGCCAGCAGTGCTGGAGGGGGAGGTTATGGCTACACCTTC. V usage is TRBV2 and J usage is TRBJ1-2, with a possible D match to TRBD1 (6 bases). Germline loops: CDR1 SNHLY, CDR2 FYNNEI. The CDR3 has 14 residues. V shed 4 bases and J shed 5 bases, with 14 bases lying between them. The full variable domain, its missing parts supplied by reference TRBV2 and TRBJ1-2, is EPEVTQTPSHQVTQMGQEVILRCVPISNHLYFYWYRQILGQKVEFLVSFYNNEISEKSEIFDDQFSVERPDGSNFTLKIRSTKLEDSAMYFCASSAGGGGYGYTFGSGTRLTVV.

In its sample, this clonotype was seen many times. V gene TRBV6-2 or TRBV6-3 combines with J gene TRBJ1-2, with TRBD1 as a possible D gene (6 bases). CDR3 length: 12 residues. Per the germline V gene, CDR1 is MNHEY and CDR2 is SVGEGT. Trimming removed 7 bases from V and 8 bases from J, with 14 bases in between. CDR3 DNA: TGTGCCAGCACCATGGCAGGGGTCGGCTACACCTTC. Translating gives CASTMAGVGYTF.

This clonotype was seen ten or more times. The J gene is TRBJ1-3, the V gene TRBV6-1; D gene uncertain. The V end was cut by 0 bases, the J end by 2 bases, with 8 bases between. The CDR3 length is 15 residues. The germline gives CDR1 MNHNS, CDR2 SASEGT. The CDR3 nucleotides are TGTGCCAGCAGTGAAGCCCCCGGGACTGGAAACACCATATATTTT. Translation gives CASSEAPGTGNTIYF.

In this sample, this clonotype turned up many times. This rearrangement joins TRBV7-8 to TRBJ2-2, with no clear D. The CDR3 loop spans 16 amino acids. From germline, CDR1 is SGHVS and CDR2 FQNEAQ. V was cut by 1 base and J by 4 bases, with 13 bases left in between. In DNA form, the CDR3 reads TGTGCCAGCAGCTTAGGGGTCGGCTCTCTCACCGGGGAGCTGTTTTTT. Translation gives CASSLGVGSLTGELFF.

This clonotype has only a few counts. This chain links TRBV4-3 with TRBJ1-2, with 11 bases fitting TRBD1. Trimming took 0 bases from V and 5 from J; bases not matched to a gene: 11. Germline-derived CDR1 and CDR2 are LGHNA and YSLEER. This CDR3 comprises 18 residues. CDR3 bases: TGCGCCAGCAGCCAAGATGAATTGGGGGGACAGGGGGATTATGGCTACACCTTC. Its translation is CASSQDELGGQGDYGYTF.

The gene calls are TRBV6-9 and TRBJ2-7, with D possibly TRBD2 on 6 matching bases. This CDR3 region has 13 residues. Germline assignment: CDR1 MNHGY and CDR2 SVAAGI. With 8 bases removed from V and 6 bases from J, the gap between germline ends came to 17 bases. This CDR3 is CASSPGPGGEQYF. DNA of the CDR3: TGTGCCAGCTCACCGGGCCCCGGGGGCGAGCAGTACTTC.

This clonotype was detected a few times. V and J are TRBV12-3 or TRBV12-4 and TRBJ2-5; D might be TRBD1 (5 bases). The V and J ends lost 6 bases and 1 base respectively, with 9 bases between them. The CDR3 covers 13 residues. CDR3 in amino acids: CASRPTVQETQYF. In DNA, the CDR3 is TGTGCCAGCAGGCCGACAGTCCAAGAGACCCAGTACTTC.

The chain joins TRBV27 to TRBJ1-2, with D uncertain. The V gene's germline CDR1 is MNHEY and CDR2 SMNVEV (reference sequence). V gave up 3 bases and J gave up 5 bases, with 16 bases separating them. The CDR3 sequence is 15 residues long. CDR3 in amino acids: CASSLSGASGYGYTF. DNA for the CDR3: TGTGCCAGCAGTTTGTCCGGCGCCAGTGGGTATGGCTACACCTTC.

The chain joins TRBV6-1 to TRBJ1-5; 9 bases are shared with TRBD1. Trimming removed 7 bases from V and 3 bases from J; junction bases left unmatched: 7. The V gene's germline CDR1 is MNHNS and CDR2 SASEGT. The CDR3 spans 15 residues. CDR3 protein: CASNSGTGPNQPQHF. As DNA, the CDR3 is TGTGCCAGCAACTCCGGGACAGGGCCCAATCAGCCCCAGCATTTT.

This clonotype occurred many times. The chain has TRBV7-6 and TRBJ1-1; TRBD1 aligns across 7 bases. Trimming removed 5 bases from V and 3 bases from J; junction bases left unmatched: 15. The CDR3 is 17 amino acids. Germline V gene sequence: CDR1 SGHVS, CDR2 FNYEAQ. The CDR3 protein is CASSPQGGRSKDTEAFF. CDR3 sequence (DNA): TGTGCCAGCAGCCCTCAAGGGGGCAGATCGAAAGACACTGAAGCTTTCTTT.

CDR3 in amino acids: CASSRVTNAEAFF. CDR3 nucleotide sequence: TGTGCCAGTAGTAGGGTGACTAACGCTGAAGCTTTCTTT. The J gene is TRBJ1-1, the V gene TRBV19; D remains unclear. The CDR3 runs 13 residues. The V end lost 4 bases, the J end lost 6 bases, and 12 bases lay between the germline ends. Germline lookup yields CDR1 LNHDA and CDR2 SQIVND (reference sequence). The full variable domain, rest sourced from reference TRBV19 and TRBJ1-1, is DGGITQSPKYLFRKEGQNVTLSCEQNLNHDAMYWYRQDPGQGLRLIYYSQIVNDFQKGDIAEGYSVSREKKESFPLTVTSAQKNPTAFYLCASSRVTNAEAFFGQGTRLTVV.

This chain connects TRBV9 to TRBJ2-5; TRBD2 matches 11 bases. Germline V gene data show CDR1 as SGDLS and CDR2 as YYNGEE. V gave up 3 bases and J gave up 4 bases; unmatched junction bases: 8. CDR3 size: 16 residues. CDR3 sequence: CASSDSSGGLSETQYF. As DNA, the CDR3 is TGTGCCAGCAGCGACTCTAGCGGGGGGTTGTCAGAGACCCAGTACTTC.

This clonotype has at least ten counts. This chain links TRBV29-1 with TRBJ2-7, with 9 bases lining up with TRBD1. The germline V gene has CDR1 SQVTM and CDR2 ANQGSEA. V was clipped by 5 bases and J by 5 bases; unmatched bases: 4. There are 12 residues in the CDR3. The CDR3 here is CSVNRGLDEQYF. CDR3 nucleotide sequence: TGCAGCGTTAACAGGGGGCTGGACGAGCAGTACTTC.